A single T cell receptor beta chain is shown here with its context. TCRdb re-called the 5' RACE reads and gives one entry per CDR3 protein, without DNA. This sample's clone table lists a few hundred thousand distinct CDR3 sequences. The CDR3 has 15 amino acids. The germline gives CDR1 SGHRS, CDR2 YFSETQ. These data are taken from a study of T cells expressing NK-cell markers. The receptor was isolated from a man younger than 35 in good health. Material: blood T cells: a sorted CD56 or NKG2C T cell subset, CD4+ or CD8+ T cells, or bulk PBMC T cells (not recorded which). The genes are TRBV5-1 and TRBJ2-3; the TCRdb D gene call, TRBD1, has no DNA to confirm it. CDR3 loop: CASRLTGMTTDTQYF. Using reference TRBV5-1 and TRBJ2-3 for the parts outside the CDR3, the full variable domain is KAGVTQTPRYLIKTRGQQVTLSCSPISGHRSVSWYQQTPGQGLQFLFEYFSETQRNKGNFPGRFSGRQFSNSRSEMNVSTLELGDSALYLCASRLTGMTTDTQYFGPGTRLTVL.